This T cell receptor (beta chain) was identified during a study of T cells in Graves' hyperthyroidism and ophthalmopathy. The CDR3 regions of TCR beta were amplified from RNA transcripts. When the TCR CDR3 underwent first-round RT-PCR, the HTBI primer set was used. Via MiXCR, TCRdb re-called the multiplex PCR reads, giving one row per CDR3 protein. The sample includes about 690,000 distinct CDR3 sequences, 17% of them seen just once. Germline loops: CDR1 WNHNN, CDR2 SYGVQD (reference sequence). The CDR3 loop spans 16 amino acids. V was cut by 3 bases and J by 6 bases, with 19 bases left in between. This clonotype was detected many times.

The chain employs TRBV10-1 and TRBJ2-3; TRBD2 is a possible D gene (6 bases). The source material was blood. This receptor was taken from a man aged 45-60 years with Graves' hyperthyroidism. The CDR3 DNA sequence: TGCGCCAGCAGTGATAATGGCGGGACTTCTCCCGATACGCAGTATTTT. Its translation is CASSDNGGTSPDTQYF.